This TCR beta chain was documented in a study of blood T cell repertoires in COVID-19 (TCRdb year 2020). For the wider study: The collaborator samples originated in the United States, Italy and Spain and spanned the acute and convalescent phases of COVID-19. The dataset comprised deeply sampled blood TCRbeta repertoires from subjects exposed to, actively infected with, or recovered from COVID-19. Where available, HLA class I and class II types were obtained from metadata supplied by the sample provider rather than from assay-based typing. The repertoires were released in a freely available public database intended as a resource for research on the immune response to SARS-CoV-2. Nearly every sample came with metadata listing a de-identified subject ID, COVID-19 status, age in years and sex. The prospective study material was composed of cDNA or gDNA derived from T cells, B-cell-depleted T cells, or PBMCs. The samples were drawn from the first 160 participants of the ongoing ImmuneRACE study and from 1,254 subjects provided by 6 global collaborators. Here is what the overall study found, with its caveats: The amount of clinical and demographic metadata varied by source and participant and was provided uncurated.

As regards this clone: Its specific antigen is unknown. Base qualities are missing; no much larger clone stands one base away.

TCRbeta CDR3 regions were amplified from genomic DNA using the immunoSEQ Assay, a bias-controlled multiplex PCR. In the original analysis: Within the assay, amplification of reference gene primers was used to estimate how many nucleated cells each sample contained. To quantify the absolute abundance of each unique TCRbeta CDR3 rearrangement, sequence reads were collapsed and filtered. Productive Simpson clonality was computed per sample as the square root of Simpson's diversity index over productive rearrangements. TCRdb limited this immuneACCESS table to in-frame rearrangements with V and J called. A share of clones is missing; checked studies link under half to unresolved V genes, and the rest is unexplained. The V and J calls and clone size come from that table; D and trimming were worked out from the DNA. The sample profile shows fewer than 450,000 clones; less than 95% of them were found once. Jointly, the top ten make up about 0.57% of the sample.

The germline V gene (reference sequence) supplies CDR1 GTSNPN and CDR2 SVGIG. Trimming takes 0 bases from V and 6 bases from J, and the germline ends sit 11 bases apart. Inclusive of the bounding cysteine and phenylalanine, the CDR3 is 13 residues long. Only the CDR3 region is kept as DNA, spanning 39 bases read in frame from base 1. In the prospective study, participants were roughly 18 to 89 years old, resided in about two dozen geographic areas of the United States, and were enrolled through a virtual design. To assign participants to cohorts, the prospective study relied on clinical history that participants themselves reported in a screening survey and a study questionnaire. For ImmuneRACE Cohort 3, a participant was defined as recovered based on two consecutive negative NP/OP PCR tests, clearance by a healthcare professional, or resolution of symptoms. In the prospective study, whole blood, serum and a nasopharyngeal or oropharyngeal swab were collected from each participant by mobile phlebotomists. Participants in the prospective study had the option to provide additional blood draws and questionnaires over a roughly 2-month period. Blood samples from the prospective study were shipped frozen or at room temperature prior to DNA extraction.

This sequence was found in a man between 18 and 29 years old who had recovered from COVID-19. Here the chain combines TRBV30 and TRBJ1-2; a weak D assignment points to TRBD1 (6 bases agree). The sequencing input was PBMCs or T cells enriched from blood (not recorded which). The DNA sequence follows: TGTGCCTGGAGTGTTAGGCCAGGGGATGGCTACACCTTC. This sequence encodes CAWSVRPGDGYTF. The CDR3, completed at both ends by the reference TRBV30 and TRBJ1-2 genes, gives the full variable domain SQTIHQWPATLVQPVGSPLSLECTVEGTSNPNLYWYRQAAGRGLQLLFYSVGIGQISSEVPQNLSASRPQDRQFILSSKKLLLSDSGFYLCAWSVRPGDGYTFGSGTRLTVV.